A single sample gave rise to the 10 T cell receptor beta chains below, sequenced in a study of OX40 agonist ivuxolimab in advanced cancers. Sequencing was performed with immunoSEQ multiplex PCR; in TCRdb, only in-frame clones are kept and a portion is missing. Among 46,000 or so clones, more than 80% were seen once, and the ten largest hold 12%. The source material was CD4+ or CD8+ T cells sorted from blood, sampled in a trial of the OX40 agonist ivuxolimab. These TCRs come from an adult with an advanced solid tumor such as melanoma, head and neck, liver or kidney cancer.

The rearrangement links TRBV7-2 to TRBJ2-7; 11 nucleotides match TRBD1. The CDR3 runs to 15 residues. Germline lookup yields CDR1 SGHTA and CDR2 FQGNSA. V shed 4 bases and J 1 base; nucleotides not matched to a gene: 3. CDR3 DNA: TGTGCCAGCAGCTGGGACAGGGGGATATCCTACGAGCAGTACTTC. As protein: CASSWDRGISYEQYF.

This clone occurred many times. The chain is built from TRBV19 and TRBJ1-1; the match to TRBD1 covers 9 bases. The CDR3 sequence is 13 residues long. Germline V gene lookup returns CDR1 LNHDA and CDR2 SQIVND (reference sequence). V was pared by 6 bases and J by 5 bases, with 4 bases of the junction left unmatched. The CDR3 DNA follows: TGTGCCAGTAGGTTGGGGACAGGGACTGAAGCTTTCTTT. Translated, it gives CASRLGTGTEAFF. Drawing the rest from reference TRBV19 and TRBJ1-1, the complete variable domain is DGGITQSPKYLFRKEGQNVTLSCEQNLNHDAMYWYRQDPGQGLRLIYYSQIVNDFQKGDIAEGYSVSREKKESFPLTVTSAQKNPTAFYLCASRLGTGTEAFFGQGTRLTVV.

J is TRBJ2-7 and V is TRBV12-5; possible D gene TRBD2, 5 bases. The length of the CDR3 is 20 residues. The germline V and J ends were trimmed by 0 bases and 5 bases, with 29 bases remaining between them. Germline lookup yields CDR1 LGHNT and CDR2 FRNRAP. The CDR3 sequence: CASGLVLVAGPGGRENEQYF. The CDR3 DNA follows: TGTGCTAGTGGTTTGGTTTTGGTGGCGGGCCCAGGAGGAAGGGAGAACGAGCAGTACTTC.

This clone was counted once. V gene TRBV4-3 combines with J gene TRBJ1-4, with D possibly matching TRBD1 (6 bases). In germline, CDR1 is LGHNA, CDR2 YSLEER. The V and J ends lost 4 bases and 8 bases respectively, with 20 bases between them. The length of the CDR3 is 16 residues. CDR3 sequence: CASSPKSLGAREKLFF. Here the CDR3 DNA reads TGCGCCAGCAGCCCAAAAAGTCTGGGGGCCCGGGAAAAACTGTTTTTT.

The chain recombines TRBV11-1 with TRBJ1-1; 10 bases map to TRBD1. Looked up from germline, CDR1 is SGHAT and CDR2 is FQDESV (reference sequence). V trimming: 2 bases; J trimming: 7 bases; junction bases outside the gene matches: 4. This CDR3 comprises 14 residues. The CDR3 sequence is CASSLTGTGVEAFF. CDR3 bases: TGTGCCAGCAGCTTAACGGGGACAGGGGTTGAAGCTTTCTTT.

The chain carries TRBV7-9 and TRBJ2-2; D unresolved. V lost 1 base, J lost 5 bases, and 5 bases lay in between. This CDR3 is 13 amino acids long. Germline loops: CDR1 SEHNR, CDR2 FQNEAQ (reference sequence). The CDR3 region is CASSLGETGELFF. The CDR3 DNA reads as TGTGCCAGCAGCTTAGGGGAAACCGGGGAGCTGTTTTTT. Looking up the rest from reference TRBV7-9 and TRBJ2-2 gives the full variable domain: DTGVSQNPRHKITKRGQNVTFRCDPISEHNRLYWYRQTLGQGPEFLTYFQNEAQLEKSRLLSDRFSAERPKGSFSTLEIQRTEQGDSAMYLCASSLGETGELFFGEGSRLTVL.

The rearrangement uses TRBV5-5 and TRBJ2-6; D remains unclear. Trimming took off 7 bases at V and 5 bases at J, with 19 bases between the two ends. Per the germline V gene, CDR1 is SGHKS and CDR2 is YYEKEE (reference sequence). The CDR3 covers 16 residues. The CDR3 coding sequence is TGTGCCAGCTCTATAATCGCACAAAGTCGGGCCAACGTCCTGACTTTC. This encodes CASSIIAQSRANVLTF.

This clone turned up a few times. J is TRBJ2-1 and V is TRBV4-2, with D possibly being TRBD1 (5 bases). V was cut by 5 bases and J by 4 bases, with 18 bases left in between. Germline-derived CDR1 and CDR2 are LGHNA and YNFKEQ. This CDR3 region has 16 residues. CDR3 nucleotide sequence: TGTGCCAGCAGCGACACCTTTGACAGTGTGTACAATGAGCAGTTCTTC. As protein: CASSDTFDSVYNEQFF.

The genes are TRBV4-2 and TRBJ2-3; 8 positions match TRBD2. The germline V gene encodes CDR1 LGHNA and CDR2 YNFKEQ. V was clipped by 2 bases and J by 4 bases; unmatched bases: 11. The CDR3 is made up of 17 amino acids. The CDR3 region is CASSQTSSGSSADTQYF. The CDR3 DNA follows: TGTGCCAGCAGCCAAACCAGCAGCGGGAGTTCTGCAGATACGCAGTATTTT.

The V call is TRBV13, the J call TRBJ2-7, with D hard to call. The CDR3 runs 13 residues. Deletions cut 2 bases from V and 0 bases from J, with 5 bases between. CDR1 is PRHDT, CDR2 FYEKMQ, per germline (reference sequence). This chain's CDR3 is CASSLYSSYEQYF. In DNA form, the CDR3 reads TGTGCCAGCAGCTTATACAGCTCCTACGAGCAGTACTTC.